One sample yielded the 9 T cell receptor beta chains listed below, sequenced in a study of cytomegalovirus exposure and HLA in healthy donors. Primers for the PCR totalled 60 Vbeta and 13 Jbeta. Sequencing used immunoSEQ multiplex PCR; TCRdb keeps in-frame clones, though not all of them. There are around 170,000 clones in the sample; roughly 79% occur only once, and around 7% lies in the top ten. Sequencing was carried out using PBMCs. Receptors were obtained from a woman in her forties in good health and CMV-seropositive.

The chain couples TRBV7-2 to TRBJ1-5; possibly TRBD1 for D (5 bases). This CDR3 is built from 14 residues. V lost 4 bases to trimming and J lost 1 base, with 8 bases between them. Germline V gene sequence: CDR1 SGHTA, CDR2 FQGNSA. CDR3 amino acids: CASSSPGSNQPQHF. CDR3 DNA: TGTGCCAGCAGCTCCCCAGGGAGCAATCAGCCCCAGCATTTT.

This sequence joins TRBV11-2 and TRBJ2-3; a weak D match, TRBD2 (5 bases). CDR3 length: 17 amino acids. Germline V gene sequence: CDR1 SGHAT, CDR2 FQNNGV. V was shortened by 3 bases and J by 2 bases, with 18 bases between the two germline ends. The DNA for the CDR3 is TGTGCCAGCAGCTTTCCCGCTGATCTGAGGGACACAGATACGCAGTATTTT. Translated, it gives CASSFPADLRDTDTQYF.

The gene calls are TRBV28 and TRBJ1-1; possibly TRBD1 for D (6 bases). Germline-derived CDR1 and CDR2 are MDHEN and SYDVKM. Deletions cut 4 bases from V and 7 bases from J, with 13 bases between. This CDR3 comprises 13 residues. The CDR3 DNA sequence: TGTGCCAGCAGTTCACAGGGAACCCTTGAAGCTTTCTTT. It translates to CASSSQGTLEAFF.

This chain connects TRBV27 to TRBJ1-5; D possibly corresponds to TRBD1 (6 bases). Germline lookup yields CDR1 MNHEY and CDR2 SMNVEV (reference sequence). The V end was cut by 5 bases, the J end by 4 bases, with 12 bases between. The CDR3 extends over 14 amino acids. Here the CDR3 DNA reads TGTGCCAGCAGTAACGCAGGGGTAAATCAGCCCCAGCATTTT. Translating it yields CASSNAGVNQPQHF.

The rearrangement joins TRBV30 to TRBJ1-2; perhaps TRBD1 as D (6 bases). Germline values: CDR1 GTSNPN, CDR2 SVGIG (reference sequence). The CDR3 loop spans 13 amino acids. V shed 4 bases and J shed 7 bases, with 16 bases lying between them. DNA of the CDR3: TGTGCCTGGACGAGGGGGGGGGTTGGTGGCTACACCTTC. This gives the protein CAWTRGGVGGYTF.

The chain is built from TRBV28 and TRBJ1-5; no reliable D call. This CDR3 contains 14 residues. The V end was cut by 6 bases, the J end by 4 bases, with 13 bases between. The germline CDR1 and CDR2 sequences are MDHEN and SYDVKM. The CDR3 DNA sequence: TGTGCCAGCAGCCTTGCGGGCCGGAATCAGCCCCAGCATTTT. It codes for CASSLAGRNQPQHF.

This clone has just one count. The rearrangement uses TRBV9 and TRBJ2-1, with TRBD2 matching 9 bases. The CDR3 spans 16 residues. With V trimmed by 0 bases and J by 3 bases, 4 bases remained unmatched. In germline, CDR1 is SGDLS, CDR2 YYNGEE. The CDR3 nucleotides read TGTGCCAGCAGCGTAGTAGCGGGGGCGAACTACAATGAGCAGTTCTTC. Translated: CASSVVAGANYNEQFF.

The chain has TRBV28 and TRBJ1-1; 7 bases match TRBD1. CDR3 size: 15 residues. Germline CDR1 reads MDHEN; CDR2 reads SYDVKM. The V and J ends lost 6 bases and 4 bases, in that order; junction bases with no gene match: 11. The CDR3, as DNA: TGTGCCAGCAGCGTCAACAGGGGTCTAGGCACTGAAGCTTTCTTT. This codes for CASSVNRGLGTEAFF. The complete variable domain, with remaining parts taken from reference TRBV28 and TRBJ1-1, reads DVKVTQSSRYLVKRTGEKVFLECVQDMDHENMFWYRQDPGLGLRLIYFSYDVKMKEKGDIPEGYSVSREKKERFSLILESASTNQTSMYLCASSVNRGLGTEAFFGQGTRLTVV.

The CDR3 sequence: CASRGAGLDGYTF. The CDR3 DNA reads as TGTGCCAGCAGAGGGGCAGGGCTGGATGGCTACACCTTC. J is TRBJ1-2 and V is TRBV6-1; tentative D call: TRBD1 (5 bases). CDR3 length: 13 residues. Deletions cut 6 bases from V and 6 bases from J, with 14 bases between. CDR1 is MNHNS, CDR2 SASEGT, per germline.